One sample yielded the 23 T cell receptor beta chains listed below, sequenced in a study of human T cells and chemical hapten exposure. TCRdb reanalysed the RACE reads using MiXCR and keeps one entry per CDR3 protein. The table shows 30,000 or so distinct CDR3 sequences, with approximately 7.4% occurring only once. The time point is: healthy volunteer bleed at 2 weeks. The authors' total RNA extraction used unfractionated whole blood. The sample consisted of whole blood. Receptors originate from a human donor in good health. Some clones in this sample may be carry-over from other donors' samples.

This clonotype has ten or more counts. This chain uses TRBV6-2 or TRBV6-3 with TRBJ2-1; no firm D call. CDR1 is MNHEY and CDR2 is SVGEGT in the germline V gene. Trimming removed 7 bases from V and 6 bases from J, with 16 bases in between. This CDR3 spans 14 amino acids. In nucleotides, the CDR3 is TGTGCCAGCATGACCGTGGGCGGACCCAATGAGCAGTTCTTC. As protein: CASMTVGGPNEQFF.

This rearrangement joins TRBV29-1 to TRBJ1-1, with D possibly being TRBD1 (6 bases). V lost 6 bases, J lost 6 bases, and 20 bases lay in between. This CDR3 comprises 14 residues. CDR1 and CDR2 from the germline V gene are SQVTM and ANQGSEA. The CDR3 region is CSVKPRGRKAEAFF. The CDR3, as DNA: TGCAGCGTCAAACCCCGGGGGCGGAAGGCTGAAGCTTTCTTT.

This sequence joins TRBV28 and TRBJ2-7; D possibly matches TRBD1 or TRBD2 (5 bases each). In germline, CDR1 is MDHEN, CDR2 SYDVKM. The CDR3 loop spans 11 amino acids. With 4 bases removed from V and 6 bases from J, the gap between germline ends came to 7 bases. CDR3 bases: TGTGCCAGCAGTTGGGGGTCCGAGCAGTACTTC. Its translation: CASSWGSEQYF.

This chain links TRBV2 with TRBJ1-1, with D maybe TRBD1 (5 bases). Trimming took off 5 bases at V and 1 base at J, with 20 bases between the two ends. The CDR3 is made up of 17 amino acids. CDR1 and CDR2 from the germline V gene are SNHLY and FYNNEI. The CDR3 DNA follows: TGTGCCAGCAGTCAGGGTTTGAACACTGGTTGGAACACTGAAGCTTTCTTT. Its protein is CASSQGLNTGWNTEAFF.

The sample holds many counts of this clonotype. The rearrangement links TRBV12-3 or TRBV12-4 to TRBJ2-3; D is undetermined. Trimming took 5 bases from V and 6 from J, leaving 18 bases between them. CDR3 length equals 15 residues. The CDR3 region has the DNA TGTGCCAGCAGTCGAGGTACCTACCTGACCGATACGCAGTATTTT. The encoded protein is CASSRGTYLTDTQYF.

This clonotype was found many times. The gene calls are TRBV2 and TRBJ1-1; D gene ambiguous. Germline V gene sequence: CDR1 SNHLY, CDR2 FYNNEI. Trimming cost V 5 bases and J 0 bases, with 7 bases left between them. This CDR3 has 13 residues. CDR3 sequence reads: CASSIDVNTEAFF. The CDR3 nucleotides read TGTGCCAGCAGTATAGACGTGAACACTGAAGCTTTCTTT.

This clonotype has a count of ten or more. The chain uses TRBV5-1 and TRBJ2-4; D is tentatively TRBD1 or TRBD2 (6 bases each). In germline, CDR1 is SGHRS, CDR2 YFSETQ. Trimming left V 5 bases short and J 1 base short, with 16 bases between. This CDR3 comprises 16 residues. The CDR3 reads CASSLNTGAAKNIQYF. CDR3 nucleotides: TGCGCCAGCAGTCTTAATACGGGGGCCGCCAAAAACATTCAGTACTTC.

This clonotype has ten or more counts. This sequence joins TRBV7-9 and TRBJ1-2; TRBD1 agrees at 9 bases. Looked up from germline, CDR1 is SEHNR and CDR2 is FQNEAQ (reference sequence). V lost 5 bases, J lost 2 bases, and 6 bases stayed unmatched. The CDR3 length is 15 residues. The CDR3 nucleotides are TGTGCCAGCAGCACGGGACAGGGCCTGAACTATGGCTACACCTTC. Translation: CASSTGQGLNYGYTF.

This clonotype was picked up many times. The chain recombines TRBV7-8 with TRBJ2-2; D is uncertain. With 5 bases removed from V and 3 bases from J, the gap between germline ends came to 7 bases. CDR1 is SGHVS, CDR2 FQNEAQ, per germline. CDR3 length equals 13 residues. The CDR3 DNA is TGTGCCAGCAGCCGTCCTTACACCGGGGAGCTGTTTTTT. Protein: CASSRPYTGELFF.

The genes are TRBV7-2 and TRBJ1-2, with unresolved D. The CDR3 is made up of 12 amino acids. V was cut by 5 bases and J by 5 bases, with 9 bases left in between. The germline V gene has CDR1 SGHTA and CDR2 FQGNSA. The CDR3 DNA reads as TGTGCCAGCAGCCTCAACTCTTATGGCTACACCTTC. Translated, it gives CASSLNSYGYTF.

There are many counts of this clonotype. J is TRBJ1-1 and V is TRBV6-5; D perhaps matches TRBD1 (5 bases). The CDR3 consists of 14 residues. V shed 6 bases and J shed 3 bases, with 14 bases lying between them. Germline CDR1 and CDR2: MNHEY and SVGAGI. Written as DNA, the CDR3 is TGTGCCAGCAGCCCCGGACATTCGTACACTGAAGCTTTCTTT. Translating gives CASSPGHSYTEAFF.

This clonotype was counted only a few times. V usage is TRBV15 and J usage is TRBJ2-7; D might be TRBD2 (5 bases). Germline CDR1 and CDR2: LNHNV and YYDKDF (reference sequence). The CDR3 has 13 amino acids. With 0 bases removed from V and 2 bases from J, the gap between germline ends came to 5 bases. CDR3: CATSRDSAYEQYF. CDR3 DNA sequence: TGTGCCACCAGCAGAGATAGCGCCTACGAGCAGTACTTC.

This clonotype was seen ten or more times. The CDR3 loop reads CSATQGTTNEKLFF. CDR3 nucleotide sequence: TGCAGTGCCACACAGGGGACAACTAATGAAAAACTGTTTTTT. The chain joins TRBV20-1 to TRBJ1-4; 7 bases fit TRBD1. The CDR3 loop spans 14 amino acids. Germline CDR1 and CDR2: DFQATT and SNEGSKA (reference sequence). V lost 6 bases, J lost 0 bases, and 4 bases stayed unmatched.

This clonotype was detected many times. The gene calls are TRBV20-1 and TRBJ2-3, with 10 nucleotides matching TRBD1. Losses at the gene ends were 5 bases for V and 2 bases for J; bases not matched to a gene: 10. CDR3 length: 16 amino acids. Germline CDR1 reads DFQATT; CDR2 reads SNEGSKA (reference sequence). DNA for the CDR3: TGCAGTGCTTATCCCGGGACAGGGGTCTACACAGATACGCAGTATTTT. It translates to CSAYPGTGVYTDTQYF.

Regarding this clonotype: Sequence at one end of the junction differs from germline and may be a read error. This chain joins TRBV19 and TRBJ1-2, with D uncertain. Germline CDR1 LNHDA, CDR2 SQIVND (reference sequence). The CDR3 runs 14 residues. The CDR3 spells CASRSQPPTYGYNF. CDR3 DNA: TGTGCCAGTAGATCGCAGCCCCCCACTTATGGCTACAACTTC.

This clonotype was counted at least ten times. The chain carries TRBV12-3 or TRBV12-4 and TRBJ2-3; no clear D gene. The CDR3 is 14 residues long. Trimming left V 5 bases short and J 0 bases short, with 9 bases between. As DNA, the CDR3 is TGTGCCAGCAGTCCGGGCTCCAGCACAGATACGCAGTATTTT. Its protein product is CASSPGSSTDTQYF.

This clonotype is medium-sized. The rearrangement links TRBV3-1 to TRBJ2-3; TRBD1 matches 7 bases. Germline CDR1 is LGHDT and CDR2 is YNNKEL (reference sequence). J gave up 3 bases and V 5 bases, and 14 bases lay outside the gene matches. The CDR3 has 17 residues. The CDR3 spells CASSTPNRQGRTDTQYF. The DNA of the CDR3 is TGTGCCAGCAGCACCCCTAACAGACAGGGAAGAACAGATACGCAGTATTTT.

This clonotype showed up many times. J is TRBJ2-2 and V is TRBV5-1; 7 bases are a match to TRBD1. The CDR3 contains 14 residues. Trimming cost V 4 bases and J 3 bases; bases outside gene matches: 3. Germline V gene lookup returns CDR1 SGHRS and CDR2 YFSETQ. Written as DNA, the CDR3 is TGCGCCAGCAGCACGGACAGGCACACCGGGGAGCTGTTTTTT. Protein: CASSTDRHTGELFF.

This clonotype has just a few counts. The V call is TRBV6-6, the J call TRBJ1-1, with D unresolved. V was cut by 0 bases and J by 0 bases, with 11 bases left in between. This CDR3 comprises 16 residues. Germline loops: CDR1 MNHNY, CDR2 SVGAGI (reference sequence). CDR3 amino acids: CASSYSIQAVNTEAFF. CDR3 nucleotide sequence: TGTGCCAGCAGTTACTCGATCCAGGCCGTGAACACTGAAGCTTTCTTT.

This clonotype was counted a few times. This sequence joins TRBV7-2 and TRBJ1-2, with D unclear. Per the germline V gene, CDR1 is SGHTA and CDR2 is FQGNSA. This CDR3 contains 11 residues. V lost 8 bases and J lost 8, with 12 bases in between. CDR3 coding DNA: TGTGCCAGCCTTTCTCTAGTGGGCTACACCTTC. This codes for CASLSLVGYTF. The entire variable domain, with the rest obtained from reference TRBV7-2 and TRBJ1-2, is as follows: GAGVSQSPSNKVTEKGKDVELRCDPISGHTALYWYRQSLGQGLEFLIYFQGNSAPDKSGLPSDRFSAERTGGSVSTLTIQRTQQEDSAVYLCASLSLVGYTFGSGTRLTVV.

The genes are TRBV6-6 and TRBJ1-1; 9 bases are a match to TRBD1. Trimming removed 4 bases from V and 3 bases from J; junction bases left unmatched: 3. This CDR3 contains 14 residues. CDR1 and CDR2 (germline): MNHNY, SVGAGI (reference sequence). The CDR3 nucleotides are TGTGCCAGCAGTTTACAGGGGGCTGACACTGAAGCTTTCTTT. Translating gives CASSLQGADTEAFF.

This clonotype came up a few times. The V and J genes are TRBV30 and TRBJ2-3; 8 bases fit TRBD1. V was pared by 3 bases and J by 10 bases, with 9 bases of the junction left unmatched. The CDR3 totals 13 residues. Germline CDR1 reads GTSNPN; CDR2 reads SVGIG (reference sequence). The CDR3: CAWRFFVDRAQYF. The CDR3 DNA is TGTGCCTGGAGGTTTTTCGTGGACAGGGCGCAGTATTTT.

At least ten counts were recorded for this clonotype. This chain links TRBV6-2 or TRBV6-3 with TRBJ2-1, with 8 bases fitting TRBD2. Germline trimming cut 7 bases from V and 3 bases from J; bases unmatched to any gene: 20. In germline, CDR1 is MNHEY, CDR2 SVGEGT. The CDR3 spans 19 residues. CDR3 loop: CASTPIGRGAKTFYNEQFF. The CDR3 DNA is TGTGCCAGCACCCCAATTGGGCGGGGGGCCAAAACGTTCTACAATGAGCAGTTCTTC.